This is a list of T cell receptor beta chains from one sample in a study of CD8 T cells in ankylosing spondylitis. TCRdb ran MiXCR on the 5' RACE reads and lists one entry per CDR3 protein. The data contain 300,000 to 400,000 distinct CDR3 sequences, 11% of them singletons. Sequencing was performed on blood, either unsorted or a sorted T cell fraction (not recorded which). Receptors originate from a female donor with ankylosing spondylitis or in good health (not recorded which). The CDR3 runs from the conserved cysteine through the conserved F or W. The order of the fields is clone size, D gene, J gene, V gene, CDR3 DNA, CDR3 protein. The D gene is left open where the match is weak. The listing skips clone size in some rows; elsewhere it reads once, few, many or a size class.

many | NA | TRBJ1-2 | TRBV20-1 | TGCAGTGCTAGAGATTCGAGAAGAGCTAACTATGGCTACACCTTC | CSARDSRRANYGYTF
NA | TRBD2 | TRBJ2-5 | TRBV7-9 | TGTGCCAGCAGCGTCATTGAGCGGGGACAAGAGACCCAGTACTTC | CASSVIERGQETQYF
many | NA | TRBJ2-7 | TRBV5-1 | TGCGCCAGCAGCTTGTCGTCAACTGGGGGCTACGAGCAGTACTTC | CASSLSSTGGYEQYF
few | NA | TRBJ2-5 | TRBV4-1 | TGCGCCAGCAGCCGTCCGGGCCAAGAGACCCAGTACTTC | CASSRPGQETQYF
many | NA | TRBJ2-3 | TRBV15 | TGTGCCCCTACCCAAGATACGCAGTATTTT | CAPTQDTQYF
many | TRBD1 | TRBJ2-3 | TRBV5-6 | TGTGCCAGCAGCTTAGAGGGGGCGAAGTATAGTTATACAGATACGCAGTATTTT | CASSLEGAKYSYTDTQYF
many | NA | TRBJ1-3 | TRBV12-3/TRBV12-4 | TGTGCCAGCAGTCTGCCAAACACCATATATTTT | CASSLPNTIYF
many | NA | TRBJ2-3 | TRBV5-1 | TGCGCCAGCAGTCGGATGACCTTTTTGGATACGCAGTATTTT | CASSRMTFLDTQYF
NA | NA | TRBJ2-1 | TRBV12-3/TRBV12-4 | TGTGCCAGCAGTTTTAACCTTGGGGGGGGCCGACACAATGAGCAGTTCTTC | CASSFNLGGGRHNEQFF
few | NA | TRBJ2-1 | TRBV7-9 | TGTGCCAGCACCCTTCAGGTGGGGGAGCAGTTCTTC | CASTLQVGEQFF
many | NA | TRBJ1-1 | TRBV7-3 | TGTGCCAGCAGCAAGACTCTGACCGAAGCTTTCTTT | CASSKTLTEAFF
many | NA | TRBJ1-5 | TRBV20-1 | TGCAGTGCTAGCCCCACCGGGGGTCCGTGGCAGCCCCAGCATTTT | CSASPTGGPWQPQHF
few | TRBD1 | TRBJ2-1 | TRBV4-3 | TGCGCCAGCAGCCCGTGGGGACAGGGAGGCACTAATGAGCAGTTCTTC | CASSPWGQGGTNEQFF
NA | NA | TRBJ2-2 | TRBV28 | TGTGCCAGCAGTTCTCCGTCTCTAGGTGGGGGGAGCACCGGGGAGCTGTTTTTT | CASSSPSLGGGSTGELFF